Below, 2 T cell receptor beta chains from the same sample are listed, as sequenced in a study of blood T cell repertoires in COVID-19. Profiling relied on immunoSEQ multiplex PCR, and the TCRdb table lists in-frame clones only, not all of them. This sample has roughly 180,000 clones, with 81% found just once. The sample taken for sequencing was PBMCs or T cells enriched from blood (not recorded which). The receptors stem from a woman in her forties with acute COVID-19.

The gene calls are TRBV2 and TRBJ1-4; 9 positions match TRBD1. The CDR3 runs to 15 residues. Per germline, CDR1 SNHLY and CDR2 FYNNEI. After removal of 5 bases from V and 3 bases from J, the junction contained 4 bases not matched to a gene. CDR3 sequence reads: CASSTGGEANEKLFF. The CDR3 bases are TGTGCCAGCAGTACAGGGGGCGAGGCTAATGAAAAACTGTTTTTT.

This clone was observed a handful of times. V gene TRBV20-1 combines with J gene TRBJ2-1; the D is unclear. Trimming left V 8 bases short and J 6 bases short, with 11 bases between. Germline V gene data show CDR1 as DFQATT and CDR2 as SNEGSKA (reference sequence). This CDR3 spans 11 amino acids. CDR3 sequence: CSTYRTNEQFF. The CDR3 DNA is TGCAGTACCTACCGTACCAATGAGCAGTTCTTC.